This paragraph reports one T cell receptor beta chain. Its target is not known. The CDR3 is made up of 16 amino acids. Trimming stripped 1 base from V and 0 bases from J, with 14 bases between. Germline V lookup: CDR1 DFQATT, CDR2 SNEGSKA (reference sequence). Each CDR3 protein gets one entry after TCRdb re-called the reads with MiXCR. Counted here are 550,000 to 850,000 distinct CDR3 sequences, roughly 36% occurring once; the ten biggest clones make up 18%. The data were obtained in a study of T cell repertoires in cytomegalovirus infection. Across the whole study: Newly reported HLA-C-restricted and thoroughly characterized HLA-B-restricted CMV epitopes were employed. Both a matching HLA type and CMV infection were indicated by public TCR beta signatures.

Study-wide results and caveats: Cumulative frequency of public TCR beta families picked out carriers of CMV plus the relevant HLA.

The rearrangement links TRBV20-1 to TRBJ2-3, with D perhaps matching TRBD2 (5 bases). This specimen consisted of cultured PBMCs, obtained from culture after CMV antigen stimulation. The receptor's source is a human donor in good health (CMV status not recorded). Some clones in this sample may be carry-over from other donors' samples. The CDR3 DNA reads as TGCAGTGCTAGAGCCCCGAGGGCCCGTAGCACAGATACGCAGTATTTT. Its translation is CSARAPRARSTDTQYF.